These 8 T cell receptor beta chains originate from one sample sequenced in a study of shared clonotypes between healthy human individuals (dated by TCRdb to 2019 to 2021). Library creation used the immunoSEQ multiplex PCR assay. The table was pulled from immuneACCESS by TCRdb, which kept in-frame rearrangements only. Such tables lose some clones; where checked, under half of the loss comes from unresolved V genes, and the rest has no known cause. The sample records about 1.5 million clones, 98% of which are singletons. 0.4% to 0.55% of the sample goes to the ten largest clones. Sequencing was carried out using naive CD4+ T cells sorted from blood. Explained via the paper, the cell subset or site label denotes: CD45RA+ positively selected. The receptors were sampled from a man aged 25-40 years in good health.

The CDR3 spells CASAPTSGVPQYF. The DNA of the CDR3 is TGTGCCAGCGCCCCGACTAGCGGAGTTCCCCAGTACTTC. The rearrangement joins TRBV6-5 to TRBJ2-5; 9 bases align to TRBD2. The CDR3 consists of 13 residues. V was clipped by 8 bases and J by 9 bases; unmatched bases: 10. Germline V CDR1 and CDR2: MNHEY, SVGAGI.

This chain links TRBV28 with TRBJ2-7; tentatively, D is TRBD2 (5 bases). Germline-derived CDR1 and CDR2 are MDHEN and SYDVKM. V lost 7 bases and J lost 2, with 12 bases in between. The CDR3 loop spans 13 amino acids. The CDR3 loop is CASTIRGPYEQYF. The CDR3 coding sequence is TGTGCCAGCACCATCCGGGGTCCCTACGAGCAGTACTTC.

The rearrangement uses TRBV18 and TRBJ2-5; D gene uncertain. Germline CDR1 KGHSH, CDR2 LQKENI. The V end lost 0 bases, the J end lost 4 bases, and 18 bases lay between the germline ends. The CDR3 length is 17 residues. CDR3 in amino acids: CASSPPGRALNRETQYF. CDR3 bases: TGTGCCAGCTCACCACCGGGAAGGGCCCTGAATAGAGAGACCCAGTACTTC.

Only one count was recorded for this clone. The genes are TRBV2 and TRBJ1-2, with 7 bases that match TRBD1. This CDR3 contains 15 residues. Germline CDR1 and CDR2: SNHLY and FYNNEI. V dropped 0 bases and J dropped 2; count of bases not matched to a gene: 3. The CDR3 DNA follows: TGTGCCAGCAGTGAAGCGTTACAGGGGAACTATGGCTACACCTTC. Its translation: CASSEALQGNYGYTF.

This rearrangement joins TRBV27 to TRBJ2-1; tentatively, D is TRBD1 or TRBD2 (5 bases each). Germline lookup yields CDR1 MNHEY and CDR2 SMNVEV (reference sequence). The CDR3 consists of 14 residues. The V end lost 5 bases, the J end lost 4 bases, and 12 bases lay between the germline ends. This CDR3 reads CASSRTDRYNEQFF. CDR3 bases: TGTGCCAGCAGTAGGACTGACAGATACAATGAGCAGTTCTTC.

The count of this clone is one. The V and J genes are TRBV29-1 and TRBJ1-2, with 7 bases fitting TRBD1. Per the germline V gene, CDR1 is SQVTM and CDR2 is ANQGSEA. This CDR3 contains 15 residues. V lost 3 bases to trimming and J lost 0 bases; unmatched junction nucleotides: 7. CDR3 residues: CSVDKTGLTNYGYTF. CDR3 DNA: TGCAGCGTTGACAAGACAGGGCTGACTAACTATGGCTACACCTTC.

On this clone itself: Other DNA sequences of this sample code for an identical CDR3. The genes are TRBV5-1 and TRBJ2-5; 8 bases align to TRBD1. V was clipped by 0 bases and J by 2 bases; unmatched bases: 3. The CDR3 length is 15 residues. Germline V gene lookup returns CDR1 SGHRS and CDR2 YFSETQ. The CDR3 nucleotides are TGCGCCAGCAGCTTGGGTGGACAGGGTCAAGAGACCCAGTACTTC. Translating it yields CASSLGGQGQETQYF.

The V call is TRBV18, the J call TRBJ1-1; D gene unclear. The CDR3 runs 14 residues. Trimming left V 2 bases short and J 5 bases short, with 12 bases between. The germline V gene has CDR1 KGHSH and CDR2 LQKENI. The DNA for the CDR3 is TGTGCCAGCTCACCAGTGGTTGGGGAAACTGAAGCTTTCTTT. Residues: CASSPVVGETEAFF.